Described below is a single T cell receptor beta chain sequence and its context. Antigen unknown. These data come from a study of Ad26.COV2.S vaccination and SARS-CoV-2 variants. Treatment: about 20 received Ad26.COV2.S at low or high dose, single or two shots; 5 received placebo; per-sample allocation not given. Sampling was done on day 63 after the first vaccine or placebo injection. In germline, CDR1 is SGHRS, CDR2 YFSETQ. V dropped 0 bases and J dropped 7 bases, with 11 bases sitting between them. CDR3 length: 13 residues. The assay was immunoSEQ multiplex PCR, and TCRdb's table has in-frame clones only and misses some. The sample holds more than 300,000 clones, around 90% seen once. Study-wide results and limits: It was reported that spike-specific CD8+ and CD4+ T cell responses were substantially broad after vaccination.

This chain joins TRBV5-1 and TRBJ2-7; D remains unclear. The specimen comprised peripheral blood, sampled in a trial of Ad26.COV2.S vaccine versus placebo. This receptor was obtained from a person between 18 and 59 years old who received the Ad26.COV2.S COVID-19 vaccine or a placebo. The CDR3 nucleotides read TGCGCCAGCAGCTTGGGGGGTCTAAGGGAGCAGTACTTC. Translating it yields CASSLGGLREQYF. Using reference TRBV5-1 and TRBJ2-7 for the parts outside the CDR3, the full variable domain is KAGVTQTPRYLIKTRGQQVTLSCSPISGHRSVSWYQQTPGQGLQFLFEYFSETQRNKGNFPGRFSGRQFSNSRSEMNVSTLELGDSALYLCASSLGGLREQYFGPGTRLTVT.